The 3 T cell receptor beta chains below all came from one sample that was sequenced in a study of OX40 agonist ivuxolimab in advanced cancers. Only in-frame clones appear in the TCRdb table, and some are missing; sequencing was by immunoSEQ multiplex PCR. The table has approximately 64,000 clones, 65% to 90% seen once; the top ten hold 0.65% to 0.85%. The sample here was CD4+ or CD8+ T cells sorted from blood, taken in a trial of the OX40 agonist ivuxolimab. These receptors were obtained from an adult with an advanced solid tumor such as melanoma, head and neck, liver or kidney cancer.

The J gene is TRBJ2-3, the V gene TRBV5-6; 11 bases fit TRBD2. J was trimmed by 1 base and V by 3 bases; bases with no gene match: 1. Per germline, CDR1 SGHDT and CDR2 YYEEEE. CDR3 size: 15 residues. The CDR3 coding sequence is TGTGCCAGCAGCTCGGGACTAGCGGGCACAGATACGCAGTATTTT. Residues: CASSSGLAGTDTQYF.

The rearrangement uses TRBV5-1 and TRBJ2-5; D ambiguous. This CDR3 region has 14 residues. Germline V gives CDR1 SGHRS, CDR2 YFSETQ. Trimming removed 0 bases from V and 7 bases from J, with 13 bases in between. The CDR3 DNA is TGCGCCAGCAGCTTGGACGCAGCCGCCGGGACCCAGTACTTC. It is translated as CASSLDAAAGTQYF. The whole variable domain, remainder taken from reference TRBV5-1 and TRBJ2-5, is KAGVTQTPRYLIKTRGQQVTLSCSPISGHRSVSWYQQTPGQGLQFLFEYFSETQRNKGNFPGRFSGRQFSNSRSEMNVSTLELGDSALYLCASSLDAAAGTQYFGPGTRLLVL.

This rearrangement joins TRBV7-2 to TRBJ1-1, with D possibly matching TRBD1 (5 bases). V lost 5 bases and J lost 2, with 12 bases in between. CDR3 length: 14 residues. CDR1 is SGHTA and CDR2 is FQGNSA in the germline V gene. The CDR3 loop reads CASSPTRANTEAFF. The CDR3 coding sequence is TGTGCCAGCAGCCCCACCAGGGCAAACACTGAAGCTTTCTTT. The full variable domain, with the rest looked up from reference TRBV7-2 and TRBJ1-1, is GAGVSQSPSNKVTEKGKDVELRCDPISGHTALYWYRQSLGQGLEFLIYFQGNSAPDKSGLPSDRFSAERTGGSVSTLTIQRTQQEDSAVYLCASSPTRANTEAFFGQGTRLTVV.